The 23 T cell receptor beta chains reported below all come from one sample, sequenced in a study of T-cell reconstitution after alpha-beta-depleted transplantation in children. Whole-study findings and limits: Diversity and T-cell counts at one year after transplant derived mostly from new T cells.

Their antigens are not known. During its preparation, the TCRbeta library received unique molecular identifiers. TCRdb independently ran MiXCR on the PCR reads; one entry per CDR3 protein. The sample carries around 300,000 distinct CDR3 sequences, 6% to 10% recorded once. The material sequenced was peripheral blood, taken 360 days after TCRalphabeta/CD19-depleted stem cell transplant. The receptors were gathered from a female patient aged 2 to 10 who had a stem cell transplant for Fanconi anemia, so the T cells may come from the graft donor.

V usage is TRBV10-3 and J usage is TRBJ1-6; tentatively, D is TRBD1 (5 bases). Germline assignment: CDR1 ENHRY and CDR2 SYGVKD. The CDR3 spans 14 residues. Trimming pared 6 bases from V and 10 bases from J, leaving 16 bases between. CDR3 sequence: CAISGDSFFSPLHF. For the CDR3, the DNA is TGTGCCATCAGCGGAGACAGTTTTTTCTCACCCCTCCACTTT.

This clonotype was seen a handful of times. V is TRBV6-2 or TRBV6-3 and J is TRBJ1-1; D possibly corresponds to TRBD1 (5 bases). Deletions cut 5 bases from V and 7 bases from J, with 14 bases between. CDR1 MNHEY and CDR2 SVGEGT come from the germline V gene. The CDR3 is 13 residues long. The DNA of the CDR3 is TGTGCCAGCAGTCACCCGAGGGGAGGTGAAGCTTTCTTT. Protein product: CASSHPRGGEAFF.

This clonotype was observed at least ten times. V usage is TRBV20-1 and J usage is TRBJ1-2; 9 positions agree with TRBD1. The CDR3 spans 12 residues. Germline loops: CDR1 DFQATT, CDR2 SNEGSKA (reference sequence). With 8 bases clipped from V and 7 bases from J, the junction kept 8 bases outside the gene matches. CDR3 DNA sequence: TGCAGTCCAGGACAGGGGATTCTTGGCTACACCTTC. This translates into CSPGQGILGYTF.

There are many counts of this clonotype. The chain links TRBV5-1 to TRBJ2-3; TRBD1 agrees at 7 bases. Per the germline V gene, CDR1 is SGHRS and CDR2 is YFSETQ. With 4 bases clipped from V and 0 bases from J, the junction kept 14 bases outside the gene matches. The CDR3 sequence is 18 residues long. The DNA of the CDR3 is TGCGCCAGCAGCACGCGCTGGGTACAGGGGACCAGCACAGATACGCAGTATTTT. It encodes CASSTRWVQGTSTDTQYF.

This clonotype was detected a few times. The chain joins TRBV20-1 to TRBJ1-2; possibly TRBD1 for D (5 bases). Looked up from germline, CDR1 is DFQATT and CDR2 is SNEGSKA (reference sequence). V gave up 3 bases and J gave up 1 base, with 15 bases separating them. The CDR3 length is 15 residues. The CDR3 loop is CSASPIDRFNYGYTF. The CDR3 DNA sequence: TGCAGTGCTAGTCCCATTGACAGATTTAACTATGGCTACACCTTC.

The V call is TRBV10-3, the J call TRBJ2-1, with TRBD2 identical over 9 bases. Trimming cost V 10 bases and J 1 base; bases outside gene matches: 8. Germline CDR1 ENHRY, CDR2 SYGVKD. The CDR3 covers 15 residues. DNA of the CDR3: TGTGCCACCCTACTAGCGGGTCGATCCTACAATGAGCAGTTCTTC. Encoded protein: CATLLAGRSYNEQFF.

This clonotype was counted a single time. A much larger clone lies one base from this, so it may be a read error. The CDR3 bases are TGTGCCGGCACCGAGAGTAGGTGGGCCACAGATACGCAGTATTTT. Protein sequence: CAGTESRWATDTQYF. V is TRBV27 and J is TRBJ2-3; the D is unclear. Trimming shortened V by 11 bases and J by 2 bases, and 20 bases separated the two germline ends. The CDR3 has 15 residues. Germline assignment: CDR1 MNHEY and CDR2 SMNVEV (reference sequence).

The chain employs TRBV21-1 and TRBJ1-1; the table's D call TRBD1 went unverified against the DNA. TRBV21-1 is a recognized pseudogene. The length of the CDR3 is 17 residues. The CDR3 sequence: CASRKHGTGGMNTEAFF. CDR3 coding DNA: TGTGCCAGCAGAAAACACGGGACAGGGGGCATGAACACTGAAGCTTTCTTT.

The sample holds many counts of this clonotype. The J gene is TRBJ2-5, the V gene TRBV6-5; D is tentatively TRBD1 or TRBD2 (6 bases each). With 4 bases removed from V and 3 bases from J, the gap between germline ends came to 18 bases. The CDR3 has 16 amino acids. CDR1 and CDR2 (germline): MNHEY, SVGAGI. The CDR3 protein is CASSWPYGGPEETQYF. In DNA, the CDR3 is TGTGCCAGCAGTTGGCCGTATGGGGGGCCGGAAGAGACCCAGTACTTC.

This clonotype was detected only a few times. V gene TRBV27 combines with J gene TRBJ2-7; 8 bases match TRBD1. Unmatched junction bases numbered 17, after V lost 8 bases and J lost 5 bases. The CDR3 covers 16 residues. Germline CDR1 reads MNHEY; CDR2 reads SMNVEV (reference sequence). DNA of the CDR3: TGTGCCAGCTGGCTGGGACCGGGACAGGCTGGGGACGAGCAGTACTTC. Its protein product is CASWLGPGQAGDEQYF.

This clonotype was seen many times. The CDR3 loop is CAWSVWIRRTDTQYF. CDR3 coding DNA: TGTGCCTGGAGTGTGTGGATAAGAAGAACAGATACGCAGTATTTT. The V gene is TRBV30, the J gene TRBJ2-3; D is ambiguous. This CDR3 has 15 residues. The V end lost 0 bases, the J end lost 3 bases, and 13 bases lay between the germline ends. Germline CDR1 and CDR2: GTSNPN and SVGIG (reference sequence).

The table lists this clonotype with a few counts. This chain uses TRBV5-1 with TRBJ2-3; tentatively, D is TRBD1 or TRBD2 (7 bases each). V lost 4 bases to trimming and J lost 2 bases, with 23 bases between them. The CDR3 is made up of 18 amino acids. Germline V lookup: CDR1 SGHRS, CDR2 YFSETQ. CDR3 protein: CASSPAGGGADFTDTQYF. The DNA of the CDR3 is TGCGCCAGCAGCCCCGCAGGGGGGGGGGCGGACTTCACAGATACGCAGTATTTT.

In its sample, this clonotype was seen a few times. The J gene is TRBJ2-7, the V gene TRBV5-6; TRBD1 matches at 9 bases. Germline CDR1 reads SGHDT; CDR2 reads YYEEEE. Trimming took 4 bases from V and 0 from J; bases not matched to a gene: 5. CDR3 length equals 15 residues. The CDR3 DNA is TGTGCCAGCAGCCCCCGGGACAGGGTCTCCTACGAGCAGTACTTC. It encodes CASSPRDRVSYEQYF.

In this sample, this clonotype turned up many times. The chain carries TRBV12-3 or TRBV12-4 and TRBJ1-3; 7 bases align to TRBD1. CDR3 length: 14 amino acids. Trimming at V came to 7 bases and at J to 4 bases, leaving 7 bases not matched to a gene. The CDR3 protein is CASTGQSYGNTIYF. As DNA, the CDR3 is TGTGCCAGCACGGGACAGTCCTACGGAAACACCATATATTTT.

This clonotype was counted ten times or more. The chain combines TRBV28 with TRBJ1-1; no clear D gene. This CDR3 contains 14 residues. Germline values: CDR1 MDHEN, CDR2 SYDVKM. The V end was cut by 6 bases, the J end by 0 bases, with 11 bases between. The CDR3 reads CASRRTDLNTEAFF. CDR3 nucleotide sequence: TGTGCCAGCAGGAGGACGGATTTGAACACTGAAGCTTTCTTT.

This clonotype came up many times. The CDR3 loop is CASNVRLAGGTTRYEQFF. The CDR3 region has the DNA TGCGCCAGCAACGTCAGACTAGCGGGGGGAACAACAAGGTATGAGCAGTTCTTC. This chain uses TRBV5-1 with TRBJ2-1, with TRBD2 matching 13 bases. J was trimmed by 8 bases and V by 6 bases; bases with no gene match: 17. Germline V CDR1 and CDR2: SGHRS, YFSETQ. CDR3 length equals 18 residues.

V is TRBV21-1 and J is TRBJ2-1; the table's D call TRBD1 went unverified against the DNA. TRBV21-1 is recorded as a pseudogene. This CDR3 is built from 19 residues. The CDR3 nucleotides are TGTGCCAGCAGAAAGGGGGGGGGGAACCTAGCGAGTTCCTACAATGAGCAGTTCTTC. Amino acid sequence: CASRKGGGNLASSYNEQFF.

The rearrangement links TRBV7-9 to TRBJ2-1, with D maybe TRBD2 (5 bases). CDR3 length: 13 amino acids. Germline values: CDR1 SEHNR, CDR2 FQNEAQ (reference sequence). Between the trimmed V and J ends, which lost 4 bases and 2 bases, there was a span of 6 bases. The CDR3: CASSSLAYNEQFF. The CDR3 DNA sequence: TGTGCCAGCAGCTCACTAGCCTACAATGAGCAGTTCTTC.

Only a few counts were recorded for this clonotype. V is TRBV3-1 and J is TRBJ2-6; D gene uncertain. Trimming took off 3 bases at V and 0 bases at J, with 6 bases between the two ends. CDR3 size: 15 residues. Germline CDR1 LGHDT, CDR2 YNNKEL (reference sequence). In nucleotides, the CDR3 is TGTGCCAGCAGCCACAGTAGCTCTGGGGCCAACGTCCTGACTTTC. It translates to CASSHSSSGANVLTF.

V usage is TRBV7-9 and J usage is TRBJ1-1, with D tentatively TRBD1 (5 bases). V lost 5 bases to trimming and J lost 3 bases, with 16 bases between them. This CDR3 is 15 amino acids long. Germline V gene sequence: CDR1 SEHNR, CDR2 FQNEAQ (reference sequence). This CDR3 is CASSPWDGGDTEAFF. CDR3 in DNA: TGTGCCAGCAGCCCCTGGGACGGAGGGGACACTGAAGCTTTCTTT.

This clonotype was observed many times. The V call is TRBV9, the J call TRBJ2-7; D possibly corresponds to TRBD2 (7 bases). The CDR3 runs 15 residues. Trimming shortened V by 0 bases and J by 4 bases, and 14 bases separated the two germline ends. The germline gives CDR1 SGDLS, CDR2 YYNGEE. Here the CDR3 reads CASSVEGGLGYEQYF. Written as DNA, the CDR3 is TGTGCCAGCAGCGTAGAGGGGGGGCTGGGGTACGAGCAGTACTTC.

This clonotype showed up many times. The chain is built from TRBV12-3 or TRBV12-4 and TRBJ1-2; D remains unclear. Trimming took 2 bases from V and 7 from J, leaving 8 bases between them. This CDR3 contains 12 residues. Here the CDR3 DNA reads TGTGCCAGCAGTTTATTTCCGGGTGGCTACACCTTC. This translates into CASSLFPGGYTF.

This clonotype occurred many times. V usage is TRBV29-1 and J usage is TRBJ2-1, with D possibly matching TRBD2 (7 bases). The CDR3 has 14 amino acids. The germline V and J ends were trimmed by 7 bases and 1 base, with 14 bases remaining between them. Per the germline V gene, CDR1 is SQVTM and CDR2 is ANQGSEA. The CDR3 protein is CSAGGQGSYNEQFF. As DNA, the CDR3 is TGCAGCGCCGGGGGGCAGGGGTCCTACAATGAGCAGTTCTTC.